This TCR beta chain emerged from a study of blood T cell repertoires in COVID-19. At the level of the study: In each case, the material was cDNA or gDNA derived from T cells, B-cell-depleted T cells, or PBMCs.

Method: immunoSEQ multiplex PCR; TCRdb's copy keeps in-frame clones and lacks some. The sample records about 130,000 clones, 80% to 95% being singletons. The germline gives CDR1 LNHDA, CDR2 SQIVND (reference sequence). V dropped 5 bases and J dropped 2; count of bases not matched to a gene: 8. The CDR3 is 15 residues long. A single count supports this clone. Material: peripheral blood. The TCR originated in a man aged 45 to 65 with COVID-19, enrolled during active disease. V gene TRBV19 combines with J gene TRBJ2-5; 7 bases line up with TRBD1. The CDR3, as DNA: TGTGCCAGTAGTTCGAGACAGGGATCTCAAGAGACCCAGTACTTC. Its protein product is CASSSRQGSQETQYF.